Each of the 2 T cell receptor beta chains below was sequenced from the same sample in a study of blood T cell repertoires in COVID-19. The table came from immunoSEQ multiplex PCR; TCRdb's copy has only in-frame clones and leaves some out. The sample lists 70,000 to 95,000 clones; roughly 92% were seen once. The sequenced sample was peripheral blood. These receptors were taken from a man in his fifties with COVID-19, enrolled during active disease.

The chain recombines TRBV5-4 with TRBJ1-3, with a tentative D call TRBD1 (5 bases). CDR1 and CDR2 (germline): SGHNT, YYREEE (reference sequence). The CDR3 is made up of 15 amino acids. The V end lost 4 bases, the J end lost 1 base, and 12 bases lay between the germline ends. The CDR3 DNA reads as TGTGCCAGCAGCCAGCGGGGACTTTCTGGAAACACCATATATTTT. Its translation is CASSQRGLSGNTIYF.

J is TRBJ1-5 and V is TRBV12-3 or TRBV12-4; the D gene is possibly TRBD1 (5 bases). Trimming took 3 bases from V and 5 from J, leaving 8 bases between them. CDR3 size: 13 residues. CDR3 bases: TGTGCCAGCAGTTTTGCGACAGATCAGCCCCAGCATTTT. It yields the protein CASSFATDQPQHF.